Listed below are T cell receptor beta chains from one sample, sequenced in a study of metastatic and nonmetastatic thyroid tumors. TCRdb used MiXCR to call clones anew from the PCR reads. In the table there are around 15,000 clones, about 30% of which are singletons. Sequenced: tumor tissue. All receptors derive from a male donor with papillary thyroid cancer or a benign thyroid nodule (not recorded which). Some clones in this sample may be carry-over from other donors' samples. Both conserved end residues are part of each CDR3. The D gene is left open where the match is weak. Clone size is shown for a subset of rows, as once, few, many or a class of expanded clone.

clone size: NA
J gene: TRBJ1-6
D gene: NA
CDR3 length: 13
V gene: TRBV30
CDR3 protein: CAWSVLPGSPLHF
CDR3 DNA: TGTGCCTGGAGTGTACTGCCGGGGTCACCCCTCCACTTT

clone size: few
J gene: TRBJ1-5
D gene: NA
CDR3 length: 12
V gene: TRBV28
CDR3 protein: CASRSSNQPQHF
CDR3 DNA: TGTGCCAGCAGGTCGAGCAATCAGCCCCAGCATTTT

clone size: few
J gene: TRBJ2-6
D gene: TRBD2
CDR3 length: 17
V gene: TRBV19
CDR3 protein: CASSRLAGGPGANVLTF
CDR3 DNA: TGTGCCAGTAGTAGACTAGCGGGGGGGCCTGGGGCCAACGTCCTGACTTTC

clone size: few
J gene: TRBJ2-3
D gene: NA
CDR3 length: 12
V gene: TRBV7-2
CDR3 protein: CASSSRGDTQYF
CDR3 DNA: TGTGCCAGCAGCTCGCGAGGAGATACGCAGTATTTT

clone size: NA
J gene: TRBJ2-1
D gene: NA
CDR3 length: 14
V gene: TRBV7-8
CDR3 protein: CASSLSRGYNEQFF
CDR3 DNA: TGTGCCAGCAGCCTATCTAGGGGCTACAATGAGCAGTTCTTC

clone size: few
J gene: TRBJ1-5
D gene: NA
CDR3 length: 15
V gene: TRBV6-1
CDR3 protein: CASSDWDGGNQPQHF
CDR3 DNA: TGTGCCAGCAGTGATTGGGACGGGGGCAATCAGCCCCAGCATTTT

clone size: NA
J gene: TRBJ1-1
D gene: NA
CDR3 length: 14
V gene: TRBV30
CDR3 protein: CAWSVWQLNTEAFF
CDR3 DNA: TGTGCCTGGAGTGTATGGCAGTTGAACACTGAAGCTTTCTTT

clone size: few
J gene: TRBJ1-3
D gene: NA
CDR3 length: 13
V gene: TRBV4-2
CDR3 protein: CASGGEAGNTIYF
CDR3 DNA: TGTGCCAGCGGGGGTGAGGCTGGAAACACCATATATTTT

clone size: medium-sized
J gene: TRBJ1-5
D gene: TRBD1
CDR3 length: 13
V gene: TRBV12-3/TRBV12-4
CDR3 protein: CASSDRGNQPQHF
CDR3 DNA: TGTGCCAGCAGTGACAGGGGCAATCAGCCCCAGCATTTT

clone size: many
J gene: TRBJ1-2
D gene: TRBD1
CDR3 length: 13
V gene: TRBV6-1
CDR3 protein: CASIGTGDSGYTF
CDR3 DNA: TGTGCCAGCATAGGCACGGGGGACAGCGGCTACACCTTC

clone size: NA
J gene: TRBJ2-5
D gene: TRBD2
CDR3 length: 16
V gene: TRBV30
CDR3 protein: CAWSHWSGGVQETQYF
CDR3 DNA: TGTGCCTGGAGTCATTGGAGCGGGGGGGTCCAAGAGACCCAGTACTTC

clone size: many
J gene: TRBJ1-1
D gene: NA
CDR3 length: 12
V gene: TRBV11-2
CDR3 protein: CASSLTGAEAFF
CDR3 DNA: TGTGCCAGCAGCTTAACGGGTGCTGAAGCTTTCTTT

clone size: medium-sized
J gene: TRBJ2-7
D gene: NA
CDR3 length: 12
V gene: TRBV5-1
CDR3 protein: CASSLWGNEQYF
CDR3 DNA: TGCGCCAGCAGCTTATGGGGGAACGAGCAGTACTTC

clone size: many
J gene: TRBJ2-7
D gene: NA
CDR3 length: 14
V gene: TRBV27
CDR3 protein: CASSSTLGSYEQYF
CDR3 DNA: TGTGCCAGCAGTTCAACTCTAGGGTCCTACGAGCAGTACTTC

clone size: many
J gene: TRBJ1-1
D gene: NA
CDR3 length: 13
V gene: TRBV7-3
CDR3 protein: CASTRELDTEAFF
CDR3 DNA: TGTGCCAGCACCAGGGAGTTGGACACTGAAGCTTTCTTT

clone size: NA
J gene: TRBJ1-1
D gene: TRBD1
CDR3 length: 13
V gene: TRBV20-1
CDR3 protein: CSARRDRTTEAFF
CDR3 DNA: TGCAGTGCCAGGAGGGACAGAACCACTGAAGCTTTCTTT

clone size: NA
J gene: TRBJ2-7
D gene: NA
CDR3 length: 14
V gene: TRBV30
CDR3 protein: CAWSVGHTGYEQYF
CDR3 DNA: TGTGCCTGGAGTGTAGGCCACACAGGGTACGAGCAGTACTTC

clone size: once
J gene: TRBJ2-1
D gene: NA
CDR3 length: 15
V gene: TRBV20-1
CDR3 protein: CSASLPGRRLDEQFF
CDR3 DNA: TGCAGTGCTAGCCTTCCTGGGCGGAGGTTGGATGAGCAGTTCTTC

clone size: many
J gene: TRBJ2-1
D gene: NA
CDR3 length: 14
V gene: TRBV7-9
CDR3 protein: CASSSQDSYNEQFF
CDR3 DNA: TGTGCCAGCAGCTCTCAGGACAGTTACAATGAGCAGTTCTTC

clone size: NA
J gene: TRBJ1-5
D gene: NA
CDR3 length: 17
V gene: TRBV30
CDR3 protein: CAWSVRGGGLGNQPQHF
CDR3 DNA: TGTGCCTGGAGTGTACGAGGGGGAGGATTGGGCAATCAGCCCCAGCATTTT

clone size: many
J gene: TRBJ1-1
D gene: NA
CDR3 length: 18
V gene: TRBV5-1
CDR3 protein: CASSYASGGRLRNTEAFF
CDR3 DNA: TGCGCCAGCAGCTACGCGTCGGGGGGGCGGTTGAGGAACACTGAAGCTTTCTTT

clone size: NA
J gene: TRBJ2-7
D gene: TRBD2
CDR3 length: 14
V gene: TRBV28
CDR3 protein: CASSLRLTSVEQYF
CDR3 DNA: TGTGCCAGCAGTTTGAGGTTAACTAGCGTCGAGCAGTACTTC

clone size: medium-sized
J gene: TRBJ2-1
D gene: NA
CDR3 length: 10
V gene: TRBV7-3
CDR3 protein: CASSPPGLLF
CDR3 DNA: TGTGCCAGCAGCCCTCCTGGCCTACTCTTC

clone size: many
J gene: TRBJ2-2
D gene: NA
CDR3 length: 15
V gene: TRBV9
CDR3 protein: CASSVDGSKTGELFF
CDR3 DNA: TGTGCCAGCAGCGTAGATGGATCGAAGACCGGGGAGCTGTTTTTT

clone size: NA
J gene: TRBJ2-7
D gene: TRBD2
CDR3 length: 16
V gene: TRBV18
CDR3 protein: CASSPGVAGGPYEQYF
CDR3 DNA: TGTGCCAGCTCACCAGGGGTCGCGGGAGGGCCCTACGAGCAGTACTTC

clone size: NA
J gene: TRBJ2-3
D gene: TRBD2
CDR3 length: 15
V gene: TRBV12-3/TRBV12-4
CDR3 protein: CASSLTSGSTDTQYF
CDR3 DNA: TGTGCCAGCAGTTTGACTAGCGGTTCCACAGATACGCAGTATTTT

clone size: many
J gene: TRBJ2-7
D gene: TRBD1
CDR3 length: 15
V gene: TRBV6-1
CDR3 protein: CASSEAGTAAYEQYF
CDR3 DNA: TGTGCCAGCAGTGAAGCCGGGACAGCAGCCTACGAGCAGTACTTC

clone size: many
J gene: TRBJ1-2
D gene: TRBD1
CDR3 length: 13
V gene: TRBV27
CDR3 protein: CASRGQGAHGYTF
CDR3 DNA: TGTGCCAGCAGAGGACAGGGGGCCCATGGCTACACCTTC

clone size: medium-sized
J gene: TRBJ1-2
D gene: TRBD1
CDR3 length: 17
V gene: TRBV12-3/TRBV12-4
CDR3 protein: CASSLEDRGLGGYGYTF
CDR3 DNA: TGTGCCAGCAGTTTGGAGGACAGGGGGCTAGGAGGCTATGGCTACACCTTC